This T cell receptor (beta chain) was identified in a study of tumor and adjacent non-tumor tissue in lung cancer (dated by TCRdb to 2017 to 2018). Some background on the complete study: Of the cohort, about 11 patients had adenocarcinoma, 2 had squamous cell carcinoma and 1 had small cell lung cancer. The roughly 15 enrolled patients, of whom about 10 were men and 5 were women, were aged about 31 to 80 years and were diagnosed with TNM stage I to III disease. A total of 95 million to 150 million productive TCRbeta reads were generated by sequencing, corresponding to an average of roughly 4 million reads per sample. The study compared bulk TCRbeta repertoires between lung tumor tissue and matched distant non-tumor lung tissue from about 14 lung cancer patients. TCRbeta CDR3 sequencing was performed on approximately 30 paired specimens, with one tumor sample and one normal lung sample collected per patient. Study-wide conclusions, independent of this receptor: The top 100 clones made up a significantly larger cumulative share of the repertoire in normal lung than in tumor tissue. TCR diversity (inverse Simpson) was significantly higher in tumor than in normal lung tissue (around 450 vs 150, P = 0.0075, Mann-Whitney U test). Neither the sequencing platform nor unique molecular identifiers are named or mentioned anywhere in the methods. Significantly higher TCR diversity was found in younger patients, and higher tumor TCR diversity was associated with shorter overall and disease-free survival. Because peripheral blood was not sequenced, blood TCRbeta repertoires in the lung cancer patients of the study were not examined. The cohort had only around 15 patients, and the authors noted that larger samples and more detailed clinical data are needed.

In regard to this clonotype: What this receptor recognizes is not known. The sample holds no much larger clone one base away, and base qualities are not on file.

RNA was isolated from bulk unsorted tissue, and RNA quality was assessed with a NanoDrop ND-1000 and an Agilent 2100. Newly diagnosed lung cancer patients without prior chemotherapy who had been admitted for thoracic surgery in China between August and November 2014 were enrolled as donors. Patients with previous radiotherapy or chemotherapy, or with another concurrent cancer, were excluded from the study. Pieces of surgical tissue measuring roughly 1-2 cm3 were kept in RNAlater solution and stored at -80 degrees C until use. To prepare the library, multiplex PCR was applied. TCRdb lists the instrument as Illumina HiSeq 2500. Following protocols modified from ARM-PCR, the researchers constructed TCRbeta libraries through three rounds of nested PCR with primers (Table S4). Before sequencing, PCR products of 200-500 bp were excised from the gel and purified with the QIAquick gel extraction kit. Per the authors' processing: Reads were cleaned with Trimmomatic, merged with FLASH into complete CDR3 sequences, and assigned to V(D)J germline segments with MiTCR. Clonal diversity was computed as the inverse Simpson's index with VDJtools. In-frame sequences without a premature stop codon were defined as productive reads. TCRdb reworked the public reads: Q25 trimming with fastp, MiXCR clone assembly, productive beta chains retained. Each record represents a unique CDR3 protein, reported with the most common genes and DNA among its rows. TCRdb's processing, not the authors', yielded these V and J calls. This sample is represented by some 80,000 distinct CDR3 sequences; about two thirds of them were singletons. Around 9.5% of the sample rests with the top ten.

The trim is 8 bases for V and 4 bases for J, with a gap of 17 bases between the germline ends. The CDR3 covers 14 residues, taking in both the cysteine and the phenylalanine. Only CDR3 DNA is held: 42 bases, read in frame from base 1. CDR1 and CDR2, looked up from the germline V gene, are SGHNT and YENEEA. The receptor was derived from a woman aged 35 to 49 with non-small cell lung cancer. The sample taken for sequencing was lung tumor tissue. Recombination connected TRBV11-3 to TRBJ2-5, with no confident D gene call. The CDR3 loop reads CASLKSGVVETQYF. The DNA sequence reads TGTGCCAGCCTCAAAAGTGGGGTCGTAGAGACCCAGTACTTC.